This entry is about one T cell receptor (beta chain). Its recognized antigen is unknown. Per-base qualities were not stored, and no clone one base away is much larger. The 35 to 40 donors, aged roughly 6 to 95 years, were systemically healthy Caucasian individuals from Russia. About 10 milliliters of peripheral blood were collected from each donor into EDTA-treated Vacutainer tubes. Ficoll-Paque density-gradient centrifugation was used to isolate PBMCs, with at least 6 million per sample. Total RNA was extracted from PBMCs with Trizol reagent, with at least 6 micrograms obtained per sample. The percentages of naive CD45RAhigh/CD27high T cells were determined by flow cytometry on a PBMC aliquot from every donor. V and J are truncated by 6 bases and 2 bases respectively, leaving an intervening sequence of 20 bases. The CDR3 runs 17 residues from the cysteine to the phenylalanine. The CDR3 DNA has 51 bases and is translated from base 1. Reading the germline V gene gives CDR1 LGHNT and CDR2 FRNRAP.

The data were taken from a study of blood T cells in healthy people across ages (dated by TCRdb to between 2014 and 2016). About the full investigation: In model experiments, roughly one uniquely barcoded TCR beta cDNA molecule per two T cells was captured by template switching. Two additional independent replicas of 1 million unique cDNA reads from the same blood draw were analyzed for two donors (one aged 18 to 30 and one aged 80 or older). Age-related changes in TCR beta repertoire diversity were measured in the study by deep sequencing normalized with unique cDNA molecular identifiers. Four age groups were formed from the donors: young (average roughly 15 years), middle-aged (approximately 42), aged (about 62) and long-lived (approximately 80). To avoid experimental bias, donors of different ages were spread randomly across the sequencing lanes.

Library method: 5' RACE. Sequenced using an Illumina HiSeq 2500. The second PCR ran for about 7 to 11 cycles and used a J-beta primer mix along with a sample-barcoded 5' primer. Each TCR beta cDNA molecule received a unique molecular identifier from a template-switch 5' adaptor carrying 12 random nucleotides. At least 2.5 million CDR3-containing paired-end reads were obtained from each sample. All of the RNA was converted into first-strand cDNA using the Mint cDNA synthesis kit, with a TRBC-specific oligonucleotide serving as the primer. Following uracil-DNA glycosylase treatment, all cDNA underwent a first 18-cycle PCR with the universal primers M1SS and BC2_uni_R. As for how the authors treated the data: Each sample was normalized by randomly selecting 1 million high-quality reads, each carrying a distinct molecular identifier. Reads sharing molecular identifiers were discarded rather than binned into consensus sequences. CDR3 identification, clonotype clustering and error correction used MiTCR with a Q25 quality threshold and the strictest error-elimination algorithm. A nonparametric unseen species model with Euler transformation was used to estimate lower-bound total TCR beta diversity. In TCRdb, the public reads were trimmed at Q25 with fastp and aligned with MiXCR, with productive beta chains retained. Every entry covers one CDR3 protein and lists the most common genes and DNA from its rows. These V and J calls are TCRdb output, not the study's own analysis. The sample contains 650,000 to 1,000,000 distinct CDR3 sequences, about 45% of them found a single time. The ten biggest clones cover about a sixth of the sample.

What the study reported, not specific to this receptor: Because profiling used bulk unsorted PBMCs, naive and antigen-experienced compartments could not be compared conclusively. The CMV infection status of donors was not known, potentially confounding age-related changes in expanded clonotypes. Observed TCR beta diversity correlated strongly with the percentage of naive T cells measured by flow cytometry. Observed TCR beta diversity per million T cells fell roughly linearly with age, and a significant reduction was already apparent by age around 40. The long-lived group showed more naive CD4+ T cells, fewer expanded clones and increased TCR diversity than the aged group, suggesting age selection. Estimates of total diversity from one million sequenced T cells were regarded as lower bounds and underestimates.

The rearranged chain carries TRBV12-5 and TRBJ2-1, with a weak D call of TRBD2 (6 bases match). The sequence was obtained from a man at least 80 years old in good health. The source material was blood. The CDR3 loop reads CASGFGDSSNPYNEQFF. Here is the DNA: TGTGCTAGTGGCTTCGGGGACTCTTCAAACCCCTACAATGAGCAGTTCTTC.